These 25 T cell receptor beta chains originate from one sample sequenced in a study of T cells in Graves' hyperthyroidism and ophthalmopathy. Researchers amplified the TCR beta CDR3 regions from RNA transcripts. HTBI primers were used for first-round RT-PCR of the TCR CDR3. One entry per CDR3 protein results from TCRdb running MiXCR on the multiplex PCR reads. The sample lists approximately 620,000 distinct CDR3 sequences, about a sixth seen once, with around 3.5% in the top ten. Sequenced material: blood. The receptors shown here come from a woman in her thirties or forties with Graves' ophthalmopathy.

This clonotype was counted at least ten times. The chain carries TRBV3-1 and TRBJ2-7, with D perhaps matching TRBD2 (5 bases). Trimming cost V 1 base and J 4 bases, with 11 bases left between them. The CDR3 extends over 14 amino acids. CDR1 is LGHDT, CDR2 YNNKEL, per germline (reference sequence). The CDR3 region is CASSQVTDSYEQYF. The CDR3, as DNA: TGTGCCAGCAGCCAAGTGACGGACTCGTACGAGCAGTACTTC.

The V call is TRBV6-9, the J call TRBJ2-3; D possibly matches TRBD1 or TRBD2 (6 bases each). V shed 1 base and J shed 0 bases, with 11 bases lying between them. Germline loops: CDR1 MNHGY, CDR2 SVAAGI. The CDR3 length is 16 residues. CDR3 in DNA: TGTGCCAGCAGTTATTGGGGGGCCACCAGCACAGATACGCAGTATTTT. This translates into CASSYWGATSTDTQYF.

The rearrangement links TRBV5-1 to TRBJ1-5; D is possibly TRBD1 (5 bases). V lost 4 bases to trimming and J lost 7 bases, with 15 bases between them. Germline CDR1 SGHRS, CDR2 YFSETQ. The CDR3 sequence is 14 residues long. The CDR3 loop reads CASSLGSGGQPQHF. CDR3 in DNA: TGCGCCAGCAGCCTGGGCTCCGGGGGACAGCCCCAGCATTTT.

V gene TRBV20-1 combines with J gene TRBJ2-7; tentative D call: TRBD2 (7 bases). The CDR3 consists of 15 residues. Germline V gene data show CDR1 as DFQATT and CDR2 as SNEGSKA (reference sequence). Trimming stripped 0 bases from V and 0 bases from J, with 12 bases between. The CDR3 bases are TGCAGTGCTAGAGACTGGGGGGGCACCTCCTACGAGCAGTACTTC. This sequence encodes CSARDWGGTSYEQYF.

The V and J genes are TRBV12-3 or TRBV12-4 and TRBJ2-2; 9 bases match TRBD2. The CDR3 contains 18 residues. V shed 2 bases, J shed 8 bases, and the junction held 15 bases outside the gene matches. The CDR3 DNA reads as TGTGCCAGCAGTTTATATGGCGGGGGGGCCGATTACTTGGGGGAGCTGTTTTTT. This sequence encodes CASSLYGGGADYLGELFF.

This clonotype was seen many times. The rearrangement joins TRBV12-3 or TRBV12-4 to TRBJ2-4; perhaps D is TRBD1 or TRBD2 (5 bases each). Trimming took off 3 bases at V and 8 bases at J, with 14 bases between the two ends. This CDR3 is built from 14 residues. The CDR3 bases are TGTGCCAGCAGTTTTCAGGGCGGGTTGGACATTCAGTACTTC. This codes for CASSFQGGLDIQYF.

There are a few counts of this clonotype. The chain recombines TRBV5-1 with TRBJ2-7; D possibly corresponds to TRBD2 (6 bases). Germline CDR1 and CDR2: SGHRS and YFSETQ. V dropped 3 bases and J dropped 7 bases, with 14 bases sitting between them. This CDR3 comprises 13 residues. The CDR3 sequence: CASSYGTAGEQYF. The DNA of the CDR3 is TGCGCCAGCAGCTATGGGACGGCGGGGGAGCAGTACTTC. Combining the CDR3 with reference TRBV5-1 and TRBJ2-7 gives the whole variable domain KAGVTQTPRYLIKTRGQQVTLSCSPISGHRSVSWYQQTPGQGLQFLFEYFSETQRNKGNFPGRFSGRQFSNSRSEMNVSTLELGDSALYLCASSYGTAGEQYFGPGTRLTVT.

This clonotype has a count of ten or more. This chain joins TRBV20-1 and TRBJ2-3, with D hard to call. Germline values: CDR1 DFQATT, CDR2 SNEGSKA (reference sequence). V was trimmed by 8 bases and J by 4 bases, leaving 19 bases between them. This CDR3 region has 14 residues. CDR3: CSTRQAIFADTQYF. The CDR3 region has the DNA TGCAGTACGCGGCAGGCCATCTTCGCAGATACGCAGTATTTT.

Many counts were recorded for this clonotype. This chain uses TRBV3-1 with TRBJ1-2, with D hard to call. This CDR3 is built from 12 residues. The germline CDR1 and CDR2 sequences are LGHDT and YNNKEL (reference sequence). The ends were cut back, 5 bases at V and 4 bases at J, with 8 bases in the middle. The CDR3 sequence: CASSSSVYGYTF. In nucleotides, the CDR3 is TGTGCCAGCAGCTCAAGCGTCTATGGCTACACCTTC.

This clonotype was picked up many times. The chain couples TRBV11-1 to TRBJ1-1, with TRBD1 identical over 8 bases. V lost 5 bases, J lost 7 bases, and 6 bases stayed unmatched. CDR3 length equals 13 residues. Germline lookup yields CDR1 SGHAT and CDR2 FQDESV (reference sequence). The CDR3 DNA sequence: TGTGCCAGCAGCGGACAGGGAGGGCATGAAGCTTTCTTT. Its translation is CASSGQGGHEAFF. Using reference TRBV11-1 and TRBJ1-1 for the parts outside the CDR3, the full variable domain is EAEVAQSPRYKITEKSQAVAFWCDPISGHATLYWYRQILGQGPELLVQFQDESVVDDSQLPKDRFSAERLKGVDSTLKIQPAELGDSAMYLCASSGQGGHEAFFGQGTRLTVV.

V gene TRBV19 combines with J gene TRBJ1-2; D remains unclear. The CDR3 contains 13 residues. The germline V gene encodes CDR1 LNHDA and CDR2 SQIVND (reference sequence). The V gene lost 4 bases and the J gene lost 8 bases, with 14 bases spanning the gap. The CDR3 sequence is CASSSGPLGGYTF. CDR3 bases: TGTGCCAGTAGTAGCGGACCCCTGGGGGGCTACACCTTC.

This clonotype was counted at least ten times. The V gene is TRBV14, the J gene TRBJ1-1; the D is unclear. Trimming left V 7 bases short and J 1 base short, with 4 bases between. CDR1 SGHDN and CDR2 FVKESK come from the germline V gene. This CDR3 comprises 11 residues. CDR3 sequence (DNA): TGTGCCAGCATGACGAACACTGAAGCTTTCTTT. It encodes CASMTNTEAFF.

This clonotype occurred many times. This chain joins TRBV2 and TRBJ2-5, with 9 bases aligning to TRBD2. Losses at the gene ends were 3 bases for V and 4 bases for J; bases not matched to a gene: 6. Germline CDR1 SNHLY, CDR2 FYNNEI. The CDR3 is made up of 15 amino acids. The CDR3 coding sequence is TGTGCCAGCAGTGATGGGCGGGGGGGTGGAGAGACCCAGTACTTC. Its protein product is CASSDGRGGGETQYF.

This clonotype was counted between two and nine times. The chain joins TRBV7-3 to TRBJ2-5; unclear D gene. V was clipped by 1 base and J by 3 bases, with 6 bases between them. The CDR3 is made up of 13 amino acids. In germline, CDR1 is SGHTA, CDR2 FQGTGA. The CDR3 bases are TGTGCCAGCAGCTTAAGTCTAGAAGAGACCCAGTACTTC. Translation: CASSLSLEETQYF. The variable domain in full, with the rest retrieved from reference TRBV7-3 and TRBJ2-5, is GAGVSQTPSNKVTEKGKYVELRCDPISGHTALYWYRQSLGQGPEFLIYFQGTGAADDSGLPNDRFFAVRPEGSVSTLKIQRTERGDSAVYLCASSLSLEETQYFGPGTRLLVL.

This clonotype was detected many times. The rearrangement links TRBV20-1 to TRBJ1-2; no definite D call. The CDR3 has 13 residues. Germline values: CDR1 DFQATT, CDR2 SNEGSKA (reference sequence). The germline V and J ends were trimmed by 3 bases and 1 base, with 9 bases remaining between them. Here the CDR3 DNA reads TGCAGTGCTAGGGATTCTTTTAACTATGGCTACACCTTC. This translates into CSARDSFNYGYTF.

This clonotype was detected only a few times. The gene calls are TRBV7-9 and TRBJ2-1; 8 bases agree with TRBD2. V trimming: 4 bases; J trimming: 4 bases; junction bases outside the gene matches: 6. This CDR3 spans 15 amino acids. From germline, CDR1 is SEHNR and CDR2 FQNEAQ (reference sequence). In DNA form, the CDR3 reads TGTGCCAGCAGCTCCCGGATAGCGGGATACAATGAGCAGTTCTTC. This translates into CASSSRIAGYNEQFF.

This chain links TRBV19 with TRBJ2-1; 12 bases agree with TRBD2. This CDR3 has 16 amino acids. V lost 3 bases to trimming and J lost 7 bases; unmatched junction nucleotides: 7. Germline CDR1 and CDR2: LNHDA and SQIVND (reference sequence). Here the CDR3 reads CASSMGPGTSGNEQFF. Here the CDR3 DNA reads TGTGCCAGTAGTATGGGGCCGGGGACTAGCGGGAATGAGCAGTTCTTC.

This clonotype showed up many times. The rearrangement joins TRBV20-1 to TRBJ1-5; 7 positions agree with TRBD1. The CDR3 length is 13 residues. Germline CDR1 reads DFQATT; CDR2 reads SNEGSKA (reference sequence). V shed 1 base and J 5 bases; nucleotides not matched to a gene: 2. The CDR3 loop is CSARGDSDQPQHF. In nucleotides, the CDR3 is TGCAGTGCTAGAGGGGACAGTGATCAGCCCCAGCATTTT.

In this sample, this clonotype turned up many times. The V gene is TRBV20-1, the J gene TRBJ2-1; 9 nucleotides agree with TRBD2. Germline values: CDR1 DFQATT, CDR2 SNEGSKA (reference sequence). CDR3 length: 14 residues. The V and J ends lost 4 bases and 7 bases, in that order; junction bases with no gene match: 8. CDR3 sequence (DNA): TGCAGTGCTATCCGGCGGGAGGGCAGTAATGAGCAGTTCTTC. Translating gives CSAIRREGSNEQFF.

The rearrangement uses TRBV7-9 and TRBJ2-3, with D tentatively TRBD1 (6 bases). V was trimmed by 1 base and J by 8 bases, leaving 16 bases between them. Looked up from germline, CDR1 is SEHNR and CDR2 is FQNEAQ (reference sequence). There are 15 residues in the CDR3. CDR3 sequence reads: CASSLVGSGAATQYF. CDR3 DNA: TGTGCCAGCAGCTTAGTTGGATCAGGGGCCGCTACGCAGTATTTT.

This clonotype was seen a few times. The chain carries TRBV28 and TRBJ2-1; 11 positions match TRBD1. Losses at the gene ends were 5 bases for V and 3 bases for J; bases not matched to a gene: 12. From germline, CDR1 is MDHEN and CDR2 SYDVKM. There are 18 residues in the CDR3. The CDR3 loop reads CASSVGQGAWGGYNEQFF. The CDR3 DNA reads TGTGCCAGCAGTGTTGGACAGGGGGCATGGGGCGGCTACAATGAGCAGTTCTTC.

This clonotype has more than one count but fewer than ten. The chain is built from TRBV2 and TRBJ2-7, with D possibly TRBD1 on 6 matching bases. Trimming stripped 3 bases from V and 0 bases from J, with 9 bases between. This CDR3 comprises 14 residues. Germline loops: CDR1 SNHLY, CDR2 FYNNEI. In DNA, the CDR3 is TGTGCCAGCAGTGAGAACAGGGCCTCCTACGAGCAGTACTTC. Protein: CASSENRASYEQYF.

This clonotype was seen only a few times. The chain has TRBV3-1 and TRBJ1-2, with D perhaps TRBD1 (5 bases). The germline V and J ends were trimmed by 3 bases and 8 bases, with 10 bases remaining between them. The length of the CDR3 is 12 residues. Germline CDR1 LGHDT, CDR2 YNNKEL (reference sequence). The CDR3: CASSHGDEGYTF. The CDR3 DNA follows: TGTGCCAGCAGCCATGGGGACGAAGGCTACACCTTC.

This rearrangement joins TRBV28 to TRBJ1-2, with TRBD1 identical over 12 bases. Germline trimming cut 5 bases from V and 8 bases from J; bases unmatched to any gene: 15. Per germline, CDR1 MDHEN and CDR2 SYDVKM. This CDR3 contains 17 residues. The CDR3 nucleotides read TGTGCCAGCAGTGCCCCCGGGACAGGGGGCTCCTCGAGGGGCTACACCTTC. As protein: CASSAPGTGGSSRGYTF.

The CDR3 loop reads CASSLKNVETQYF. Here the CDR3 DNA reads TGTGCCAGCAGCTTAAAAAATGTGGAGACCCAGTACTTC. The chain couples TRBV7-2 to TRBJ2-5; D ambiguous. Germline assignment: CDR1 SGHTA and CDR2 FQGNSA. Deletions cut 2 bases from V and 5 bases from J, with 9 bases between. The CDR3 totals 13 residues.